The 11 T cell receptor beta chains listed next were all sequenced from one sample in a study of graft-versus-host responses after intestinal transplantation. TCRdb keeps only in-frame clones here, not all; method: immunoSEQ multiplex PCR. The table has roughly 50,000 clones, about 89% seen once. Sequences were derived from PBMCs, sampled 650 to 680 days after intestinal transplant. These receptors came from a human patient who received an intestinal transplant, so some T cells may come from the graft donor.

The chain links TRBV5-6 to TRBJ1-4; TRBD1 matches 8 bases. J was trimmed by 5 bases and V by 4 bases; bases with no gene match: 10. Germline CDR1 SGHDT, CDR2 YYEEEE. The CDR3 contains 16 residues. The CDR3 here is CASSRYRDRKNEKLFF. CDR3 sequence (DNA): TGTGCCAGCAGCCGGTACCGGGACAGGAAAAATGAAAAACTGTTTTTT.

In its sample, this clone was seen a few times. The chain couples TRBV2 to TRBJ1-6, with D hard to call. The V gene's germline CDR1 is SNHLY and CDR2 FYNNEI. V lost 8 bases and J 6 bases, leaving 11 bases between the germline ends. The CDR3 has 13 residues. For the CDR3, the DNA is TGTGCCAGCGTTGCAGGCCTTAATTCACCCCTCCACTTT. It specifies CASVAGLNSPLHF.

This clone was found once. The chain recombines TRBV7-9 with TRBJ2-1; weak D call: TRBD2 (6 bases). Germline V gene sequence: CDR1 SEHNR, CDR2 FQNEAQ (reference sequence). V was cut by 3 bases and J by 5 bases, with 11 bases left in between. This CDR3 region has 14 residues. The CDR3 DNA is TGTGCCAGCAGCTTTGGGGGGACCCACAATGAGCAGTTCTTC. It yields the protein CASSFGGTHNEQFF.

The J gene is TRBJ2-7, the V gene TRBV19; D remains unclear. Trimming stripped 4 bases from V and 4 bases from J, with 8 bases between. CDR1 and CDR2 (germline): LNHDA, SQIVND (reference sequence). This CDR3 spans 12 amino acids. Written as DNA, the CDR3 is TGTGCCAGTAGTAACTCCCGTTACGAGCAGTACTTC. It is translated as CASSNSRYEQYF.

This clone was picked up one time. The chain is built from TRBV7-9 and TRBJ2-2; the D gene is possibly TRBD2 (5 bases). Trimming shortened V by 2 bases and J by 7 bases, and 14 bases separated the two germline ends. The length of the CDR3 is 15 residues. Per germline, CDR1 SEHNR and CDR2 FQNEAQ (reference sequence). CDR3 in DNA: TGTGCCAGCAGCTTAATAGCCGGGGTGGTCGGGGAGCTGTTTTTT. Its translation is CASSLIAGVVGELFF.

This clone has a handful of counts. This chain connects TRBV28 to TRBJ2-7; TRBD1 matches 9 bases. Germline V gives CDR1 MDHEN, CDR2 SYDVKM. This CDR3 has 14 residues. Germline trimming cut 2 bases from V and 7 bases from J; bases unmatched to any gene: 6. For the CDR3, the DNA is TGTGCCAGCAGTTTAGGGACAGGGTTTGAAGAGCAGTACTTC. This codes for CASSLGTGFEEQYF.

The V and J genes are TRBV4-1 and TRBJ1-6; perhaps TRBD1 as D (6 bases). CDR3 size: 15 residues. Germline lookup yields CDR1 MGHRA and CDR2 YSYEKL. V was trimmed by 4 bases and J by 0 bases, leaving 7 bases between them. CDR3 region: CASSPQGSYNSPLHF. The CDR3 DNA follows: TGCGCCAGCAGCCCACAGGGCTCCTATAATTCACCCCTCCACTTT.

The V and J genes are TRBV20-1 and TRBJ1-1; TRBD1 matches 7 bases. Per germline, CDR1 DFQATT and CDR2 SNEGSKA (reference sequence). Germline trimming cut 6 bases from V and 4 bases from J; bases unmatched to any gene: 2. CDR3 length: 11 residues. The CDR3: CSARGFTEAFF. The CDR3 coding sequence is TGCAGTGCCAGGGGGTTCACTGAAGCTTTCTTT.

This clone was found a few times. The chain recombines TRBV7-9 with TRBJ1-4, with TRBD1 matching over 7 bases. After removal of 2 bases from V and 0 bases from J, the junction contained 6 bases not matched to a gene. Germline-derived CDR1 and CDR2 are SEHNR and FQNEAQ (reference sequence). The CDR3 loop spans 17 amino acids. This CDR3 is CASSLKGQITTNEKLFF. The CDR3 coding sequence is TGTGCCAGCAGCTTAAAGGGACAGATCACAACTAATGAAAAACTGTTTTTT.

The CDR3 reads CASSELDRAAHEQYF. The CDR3 nucleotides read TGTGCCAGCAGTGAACTTGACAGGGCGGCCCACGAGCAGTACTTC. The V and J genes are TRBV6-1 and TRBJ2-7; the match to TRBD1 covers 7 bases. The CDR3 loop spans 15 amino acids. Losses at the gene ends were 2 bases for V and 5 bases for J; bases not matched to a gene: 9. The V gene's germline CDR1 is MNHNS and CDR2 SASEGT.

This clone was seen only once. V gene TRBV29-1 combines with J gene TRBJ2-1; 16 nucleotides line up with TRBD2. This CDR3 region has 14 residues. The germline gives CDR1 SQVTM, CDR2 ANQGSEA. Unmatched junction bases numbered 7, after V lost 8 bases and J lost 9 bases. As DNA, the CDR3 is TGCAGCTCCACCGGGACTAGCGGGGGGGCTGAGCAGTTCTTC. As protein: CSSTGTSGGAEQFF.